Listed below are T cell receptor beta chains from one sample, sequenced in a study of cytomegalovirus exposure and HLA in healthy donors. Using immunoSEQ multiplex PCR, the repertoire was profiled, and TCRdb retains in-frame clones only, with some absent. Here the sample spans more than 110,000 clones, 77% being singletons. Sequencing input: PBMCs. These receptors all stem from a male donor in good health and CMV-seronegative. The CDR3 runs from the conserved cysteine through the conserved F or W. Each record gives: D gene, J gene, clone size, V gene, CDR3 protein, CDR3 DNA. D genes are given only for firm matches. Clone size, where shown, is once, few, many, or a class for clones that have expanded.

D gene: NA; J gene: TRBJ2-3; clone size: NA; V gene: TRBV18; CDR3 protein: CASSTGSLSRRGLTDTQYF; CDR3 DNA: TGTGCCAGCTCAACCGGGTCCCTGTCGAGGCGGGGCCTCACAGATACGCAGTATTTT
D gene: TRBD2; J gene: TRBJ2-2; clone size: NA; V gene: TRBV28; CDR3 protein: CASSLSSGRTNTGELFF; CDR3 DNA: TGTGCCAGCAGTTTGAGTAGCGGGAGGACGAACACCGGGGAGCTGTTTTTT
D gene: NA; J gene: TRBJ1-2; clone size: NA; V gene: TRBV4-1; CDR3 protein: CASNLQGSNYGYTF; CDR3 DNA: TGCGCCAGCAACCTACAGGGTTCTAACTATGGCTACACCTTC
D gene: TRBD2; J gene: TRBJ2-7; clone size: NA; V gene: TRBV7-7; CDR3 protein: CASSLAERLARFTYEQYF; CDR3 DNA: TGTGCTAGCAGCTTAGCGGAAAGACTAGCGCGATTCACCTACGAGCAGTACTTC
D gene: TRBD1; J gene: TRBJ1-5; clone size: NA; V gene: TRBV27; CDR3 protein: CASSSIVNRDRGNQPQHF; CDR3 DNA: TGTGCCAGCAGTTCGATAGTGAACCGGGACAGAGGCAATCAGCCCCAGCATTTT
D gene: TRBD2; J gene: TRBJ2-5; clone size: few; V gene: TRBV5-6; CDR3 protein: CASSLMSGKRETQYF; CDR3 DNA: TGTGCCAGCAGCTTAATGAGCGGGAAAAGGGAGACCCAGTACTTC
D gene: NA; J gene: TRBJ2-5; clone size: NA; V gene: TRBV7-9; CDR3 protein: CASSLGATRRETQYF; CDR3 DNA: TGTGCCAGCAGCTTAGGCGCTACGAGGCGAGAGACCCAGTACTTC
D gene: TRBD2; J gene: TRBJ2-3; clone size: NA; V gene: TRBV9; CDR3 protein: CASSARGAGDLTDTQYF; CDR3 DNA: TGTGCCAGCAGCGCGCGTGGTGCGGGGGATCTCACAGATACGCAGTATTTT
D gene: NA; J gene: TRBJ1-1; clone size: once; V gene: TRBV7-9; CDR3 protein: CASSLLGGDTEAFF; CDR3 DNA: TGTGCCAGCAGCTTACTAGGGGGTGACACTGAAGCTTTCTTT
D gene: NA; J gene: TRBJ1-2; clone size: NA; V gene: TRBV12-5; CDR3 protein: CASGSQNYGYTF; CDR3 DNA: TGTGCTAGTGGTTCCCAAAACTATGGCTACACCTTC
D gene: NA; J gene: TRBJ2-2; clone size: NA; V gene: TRBV14; CDR3 protein: CASSRRQGGFYTGELFF; CDR3 DNA: TGTGCCAGCAGCCGCAGGCAAGGGGGATTTTACACCGGGGAGCTGTTTTTT
D gene: NA; J gene: TRBJ1-2; clone size: few; V gene: TRBV5-5; CDR3 protein: CASSLIQGWYGYTF; CDR3 DNA: TGTGCCAGCAGCTTGATTCAGGGCTGGTATGGCTACACCTTC
D gene: TRBD1; J gene: TRBJ2-2; clone size: NA; V gene: TRBV5-4; CDR3 protein: CASSKPQGASTGELFF; CDR3 DNA: TGTGCCAGCAGCAAGCCACAGGGGGCAAGCACCGGGGAGCTGTTTTTT
D gene: TRBD1; J gene: TRBJ2-7; clone size: NA; V gene: TRBV6-5; CDR3 protein: CASSYTGGSSYEQYF; CDR3 DNA: TGTGCCAGCAGTTACACAGGGGGGAGCTCCTACGAGCAGTACTTC
D gene: NA; J gene: TRBJ1-2; clone size: NA; V gene: TRBV9; CDR3 protein: CASSVGEGHYGYTF; CDR3 DNA: TGTGCCAGCAGCGTAGGGGAGGGACACTATGGCTACACCTTC
D gene: NA; J gene: TRBJ2-7; clone size: once; V gene: TRBV28; CDR3 protein: CASSLSTVYEQYF; CDR3 DNA: TGTGCCAGCAGTTTATCGACAGTTTACGAGCAGTACTTC
D gene: TRBD2; J gene: TRBJ2-2; clone size: once; V gene: TRBV6-5; CDR3 protein: CASSTSVNTEELFF; CDR3 DNA: TGTGCCAGCAGTACTAGCGTGAACACCGAGGAGCTGTTTTTT
D gene: TRBD1; J gene: TRBJ2-1; clone size: NA; V gene: TRBV4-1; CDR3 protein: CASSQGWTGNNEQFF; CDR3 DNA: TGCGCCAGCAGCCAAGGGTGGACAGGGAACAATGAGCAGTTCTTC
D gene: NA; J gene: TRBJ1-3; clone size: NA; V gene: TRBV19; CDR3 protein: CASSTRGSTGHGNTIYF; CDR3 DNA: TGTGCCAGTAGTACAAGGGGGTCAACAGGGCATGGAAACACCATATATTTT
D gene: TRBD2; J gene: TRBJ2-1; clone size: NA; V gene: TRBV15; CDR3 protein: CATSRERPSGNNEQFF; CDR3 DNA: TGTGCCACCAGCAGAGAAAGGCCTAGCGGGAACAATGAGCAGTTCTTC
D gene: TRBD1; J gene: TRBJ1-2; clone size: NA; V gene: TRBV27; CDR3 protein: CASRTRQGWDYGYTF; CDR3 DNA: TGTGCCAGCAGAACCAGACAGGGGTGGGACTATGGCTACACCTTC
D gene: NA; J gene: TRBJ2-2; clone size: NA; V gene: TRBV21-1; CDR3 protein: CASSTRTSGSGYTGELFF; CDR3 DNA: TGTGCCAGCAGCACCCGGACTAGCGGGAGTGGTTACACCGGGGAGCTGTTTTTT
D gene: TRBD1; J gene: TRBJ2-7; clone size: NA; V gene: TRBV5-1; CDR3 protein: CASSAGQGPSYEQYF; CDR3 DNA: TGCGCCAGCAGCGCAGGACAGGGACCCTCCTACGAGCAGTACTTC
D gene: TRBD2; J gene: TRBJ2-3; clone size: NA; V gene: TRBV7-3; CDR3 protein: CASSLSASGLDTQYF; CDR3 DNA: TGTGCCAGCAGCTTATCGGCTAGCGGCTTAGATACGCAGTATTTT